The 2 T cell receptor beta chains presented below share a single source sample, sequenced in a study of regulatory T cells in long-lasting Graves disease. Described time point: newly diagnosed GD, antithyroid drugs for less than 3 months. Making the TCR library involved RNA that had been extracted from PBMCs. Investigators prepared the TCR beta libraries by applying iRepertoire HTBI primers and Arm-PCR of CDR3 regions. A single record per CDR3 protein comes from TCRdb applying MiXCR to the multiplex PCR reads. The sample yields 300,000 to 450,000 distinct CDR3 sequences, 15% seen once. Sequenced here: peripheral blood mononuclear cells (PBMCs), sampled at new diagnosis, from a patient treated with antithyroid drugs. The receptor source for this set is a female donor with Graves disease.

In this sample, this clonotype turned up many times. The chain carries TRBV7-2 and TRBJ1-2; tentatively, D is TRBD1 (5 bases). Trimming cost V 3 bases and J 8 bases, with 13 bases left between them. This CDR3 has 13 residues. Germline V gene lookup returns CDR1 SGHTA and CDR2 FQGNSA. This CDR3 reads CASSFRDGTGYTF. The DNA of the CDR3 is TGTGCCAGCAGCTTCCGGGACGGGACCGGCTACACCTTC.

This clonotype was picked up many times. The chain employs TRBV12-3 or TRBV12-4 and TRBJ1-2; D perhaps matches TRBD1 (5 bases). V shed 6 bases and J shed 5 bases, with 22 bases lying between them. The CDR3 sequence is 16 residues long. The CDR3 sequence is CASSPRGPKGSYGYTF. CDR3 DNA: TGTGCCAGCAGCCCAAGGGGACCAAAGGGATCTTATGGCTACACCTTC.